The sequence of this TCR beta chain was determined in a study of OX40 agonist ivuxolimab in advanced cancers. Study-level background: Participants averaged 60 years of age (range roughly 23 to 80) and were around 83% male. Eligibility rules accepted prior anti-PD-1, anti-PD-L1 or anti-CTLA-4 therapy, and 35% to 40% had some. Study findings and constraints: In the 0.1 to 3.0 mg/kg range, CD4+ and CD8+ blood T cells had expanded clonally by week 6.

As to this clone: Its target is not known.

The CDR3 loop spans 15 amino acids. Trimming left V 3 bases short and J 1 base short, with 14 bases between. The germline V gene has CDR1 SQVTM and CDR2 ANQGSEA. The data were produced by immunoSEQ multiplex PCR, yet TCRdb's version contains in-frame clones alone and is incomplete. The repertoire includes tens of thousands of clones, around 90% of them detected once, and approximately 3.5% sits in the top ten. The rearrangement links TRBV29-1 to TRBJ2-3; D is unclear. The sample in question was CD4+ or CD8+ T cells sorted from blood, obtained in a trial of the OX40 agonist ivuxolimab. The TCR comes from an adult with an advanced solid tumor such as melanoma, head and neck, liver or kidney cancer. In DNA, the CDR3 is TGCAGCGTTGAGGTTAGAGGAATTGGCACAGATACGCAGTATTTT. Translated, it gives CSVEVRGIGTDTQYF.